This TCR beta chain was recorded in a study of T cell clonality in common variable immunodeficiency. Study conclusions and caveats: T cell subpopulation sequencing would be needed to explain CVID clonality. Reportedly, TCR beta sequences from common variable immunodeficiency showed fewer deletions and N-nucleotide insertions. Shared TCRbeta clones were fewer between CVID subjects than controls. CVID subjects showed higher TCRbeta clonality than healthy controls.

As to this clone: As yet, its antigen is unknown. The read falls 3 residues short of the CDR3 end, and the missing part is taken from the germline J gene.

The method was immunoSEQ multiplex PCR; TCRdb's version includes in-frame clones alone and lacks a portion of them. The profile covers approximately 52,000 clones, none occurring a single time. The CDR3 contains 14 residues. The germline gives CDR1 SGHTA, CDR2 FQGNSA. Trimming stripped 3 bases from V and 7 bases from J, with 12 bases between. This clonotype was obtained from a person aged 18-70 years in good health. The chain employs TRBV7-2 and TRBJ2-2, with a tentative D call TRBD2 (5 bases). Sequencing was performed on peripheral blood mononuclear cells. The sequenced CDR3 bases are TGTGCCAGCAGCTTGGACTCTTGGGGCGGGGAG. Translation: CASSLDSWGGE. The whole CDR3 sequence is CASSLDSWGGELFF. Drawing the rest from reference TRBV7-2 and TRBJ2-2, the complete variable domain is GAGVSQSPSNKVTEKGKDVELRCDPISGHTALYWYRQSLGQGLEFLIYFQGNSAPDKSGLPSDRFSAERTGGSVSTLTIQRTQQEDSAVYLCASSLDSWGGELFFGEGSRLTVL.